What follows describes a single T cell receptor beta chain. The CDR3 runs to 15 residues. Trimming at V came to 4 bases and at J to 1 base, leaving 6 bases not matched to a gene. Germline loops: CDR1 SGHDN, CDR2 FVKESK. This specimen belongs to a study of blood T cell repertoires in COVID-19. Some clones are missing from TCRdb's copy, which holds only in-frame ones; the method was immunoSEQ multiplex PCR. The sample shows approximately 390,000 clones, roughly 89% of them seen only once. Sequenced input: peripheral blood. This chain uses TRBV14 with TRBJ2-7; 8 nucleotides agree with TRBD2. The receptor's source is a young man with active or convalescent COVID-19. CDR3 in amino acids: CASSPARGGSYEQYF. Written as DNA, the CDR3 is TGTGCCAGCAGCCCCGCACGGGGGGGTTCCTACGAGCAGTACTTC.